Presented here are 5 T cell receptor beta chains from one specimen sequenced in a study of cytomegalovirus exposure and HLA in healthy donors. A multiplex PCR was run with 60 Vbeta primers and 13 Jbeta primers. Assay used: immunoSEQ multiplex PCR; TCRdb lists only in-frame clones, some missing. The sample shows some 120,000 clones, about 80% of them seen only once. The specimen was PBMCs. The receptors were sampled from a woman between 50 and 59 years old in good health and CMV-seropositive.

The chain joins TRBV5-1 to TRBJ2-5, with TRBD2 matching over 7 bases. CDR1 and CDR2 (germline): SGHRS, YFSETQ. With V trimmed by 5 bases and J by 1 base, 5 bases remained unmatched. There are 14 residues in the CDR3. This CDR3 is CASSNGGFQETQYF. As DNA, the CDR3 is TGCGCCAGCAGTAACGGGGGGTTCCAAGAGACCCAGTACTTC.

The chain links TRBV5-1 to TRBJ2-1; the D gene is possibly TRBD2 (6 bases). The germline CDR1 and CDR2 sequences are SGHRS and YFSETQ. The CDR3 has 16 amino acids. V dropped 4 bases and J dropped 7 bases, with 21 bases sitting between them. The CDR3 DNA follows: TGCGCCAGCAGCAGCACTGGAGGGTATAACCCAAATGAGCAGTTCTTC. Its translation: CASSSTGGYNPNEQFF. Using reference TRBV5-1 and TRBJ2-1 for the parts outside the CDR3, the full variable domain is KAGVTQTPRYLIKTRGQQVTLSCSPISGHRSVSWYQQTPGQGLQFLFEYFSETQRNKGNFPGRFSGRQFSNSRSEMNVSTLELGDSALYLCASSSTGGYNPNEQFFGPGTRLTVL.

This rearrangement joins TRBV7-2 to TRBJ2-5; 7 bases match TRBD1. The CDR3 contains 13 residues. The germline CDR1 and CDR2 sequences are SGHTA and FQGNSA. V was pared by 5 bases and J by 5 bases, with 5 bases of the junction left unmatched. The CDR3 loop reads CASSQGEMETQYF. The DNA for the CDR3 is TGTGCCAGCAGCCAGGGGGAAATGGAGACCCAGTACTTC.

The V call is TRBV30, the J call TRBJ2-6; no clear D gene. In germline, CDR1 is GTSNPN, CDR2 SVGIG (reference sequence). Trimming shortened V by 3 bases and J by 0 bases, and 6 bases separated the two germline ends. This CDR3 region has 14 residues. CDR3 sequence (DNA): TGTGCCTGGAGACGGAGCTCTGGGGCCAACGTCCTGACTTTC. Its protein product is CAWRRSSGANVLTF.

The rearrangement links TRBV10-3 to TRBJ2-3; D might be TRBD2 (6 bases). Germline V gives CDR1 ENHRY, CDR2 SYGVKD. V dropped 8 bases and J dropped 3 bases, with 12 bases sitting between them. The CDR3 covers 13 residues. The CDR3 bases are TGTGCCATCGGTAAGGAGGGGACAGATACGCAGTATTTT. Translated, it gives CAIGKEGTDTQYF.